These 19 T cell receptor beta chains originate from one sample sequenced in a study of identical twins. TCRdb reprocessed the 5' RACE reads with MiXCR, giving one entry per CDR3 protein. Here the sample spans 450,000 or so distinct CDR3 sequences, approximately 17% being singletons. The sequencing sample was made of naive T cells sorted from blood. The receptors shown here come from a man aged 50-59 years in good health.

Comments on this clonotype: At one boundary the junction diverges from the germline segment, which might be a read error. The chain combines TRBV3-1 with TRBJ1-1, with D maybe TRBD1 (5 bases). The V gene's germline CDR1 is LGHDT and CDR2 YNNKEL (reference sequence). The CDR3 covers 14 residues. The CDR3 DNA reads as TGTGCCACCAGCGTCGCTGGGGGATTTACTGAAGCTTTCTTT. Amino acid sequence: CATSVAGGFTEAFF.

This clonotype was picked up a small number of times. V gene TRBV20-1 combines with J gene TRBJ2-2, with TRBD2 as a possible D gene (5 bases). Germline assignment: CDR1 DFQATT and CDR2 SNEGSKA (reference sequence). The V end was cut by 5 bases, the J end by 3 bases, with 16 bases between. The CDR3 is made up of 15 amino acids. The CDR3 region is CSAPGLAGYTGELFF. CDR3 sequence (DNA): TGCAGTGCTCCCGGTCTCGCGGGTTACACCGGGGAGCTGTTTTTT.

The chain links TRBV20-1 to TRBJ1-4, with 7 bases that match TRBD1. V lost 5 bases and J lost 8; bases outside the gene matches: 8. The CDR3 runs to 13 residues. The germline gives CDR1 DFQATT, CDR2 SNEGSKA (reference sequence). The CDR3 reads CSARDSGKEKLFF. CDR3 in DNA: TGCAGTGCTCGGGACAGCGGGAAGGAAAAACTGTTTTTT.

This chain links TRBV4-2 with TRBJ2-6, with D hard to call. Trimming removed 4 bases from V and 0 bases from J, with 19 bases in between. Germline lookup yields CDR1 LGHNA and CDR2 YNFKEQ. This CDR3 contains 19 residues. This chain's CDR3 is CASSLPGPFLPSGANVLTF. CDR3 nucleotide sequence: TGTGCCAGCAGCCTACCGGGTCCCTTCCTCCCCTCTGGGGCCAACGTCCTGACTTTC.

The V call is TRBV10-1, the J call TRBJ1-2, with a weak D call TRBD1 (6 bases). Trimming took 9 bases from V and 1 from J, leaving 27 bases between them. This CDR3 region has 18 residues. CDR1 is WNHNN, CDR2 SYGVQD, per germline (reference sequence). The chain's CDR3 is CARVGTFFSGAVNYGYTF. In nucleotides, the CDR3 is TGCGCCAGAGTCGGGACGTTTTTCTCGGGGGCGGTTAACTATGGCTACACCTTC.

There are many counts of this clonotype. V is TRBV5-5 and J is TRBJ2-7; 9 bases map to TRBD1. J gave up 4 bases and V 5 bases, and 4 bases lay outside the gene matches. Germline CDR1 SGHKS, CDR2 YYEKEE (reference sequence). The CDR3 is 13 residues long. CDR3 in DNA: TGTGCCAGCAGATCCGGGACAGGGTACGAGCAGTACTTC. Encoded protein: CASRSGTGYEQYF.

This clonotype was counted only a few times. This sequence joins TRBV7-8 and TRBJ2-3; no firm D call. There are 14 residues in the CDR3. Germline loops: CDR1 SGHVS, CDR2 FQNEAQ. V lost 1 base and J lost 3, with 8 bases in between. CDR3 loop: CASSLGRQTDTQYF. The CDR3 nucleotides are TGTGCCAGCAGCTTAGGTCGCCAAACAGATACGCAGTATTTT.

V usage is TRBV28 and J usage is TRBJ2-3; TRBD2 might be the D (5 bases). CDR3 size: 16 residues. The germline gives CDR1 MDHEN, CDR2 SYDVKM. Trimming removed 2 bases from V and 3 bases from J, with 15 bases in between. This CDR3 is CASSLVIAPKTDTQYF. In DNA form, the CDR3 reads TGTGCCAGCAGTTTAGTAATAGCGCCAAAAACAGATACGCAGTATTTT. The full variable domain, its missing parts supplied by reference TRBV28 and TRBJ2-3, is DVKVTQSSRYLVKRTGEKVFLECVQDMDHENMFWYRQDPGLGLRLIYFSYDVKMKEKGDIPEGYSVSREKKERFSLILESASTNQTSMYLCASSLVIAPKTDTQYFGPGTRLTVL.

The sample holds many counts of this clonotype. The gene calls are TRBV12-3 or TRBV12-4 and TRBJ2-7; D is uncertain. There are 14 residues in the CDR3. V gave up 2 bases and J gave up 3 bases, with 11 bases separating them. The CDR3 region is CASSLMISSYEQYF. CDR3 sequence (DNA): TGTGCCAGCAGTTTAATGATCAGTAGCTACGAGCAGTACTTC.

This clonotype has more than one count but fewer than ten. The rearrangement joins TRBV20-1 to TRBJ1-4; D call uncertain. The length of the CDR3 is 16 residues. Germline assignment: CDR1 DFQATT and CDR2 SNEGSKA (reference sequence). The V end was cut by 3 bases, the J end by 3 bases, with 17 bases between. CDR3 DNA: TGCAGTGCTAGTGAGGCGATGGGGAACGCTAATGAAAAACTGTTTTTT. It is translated as CSASEAMGNANEKLFF.

This clonotype was seen only a few times. CDR3 in amino acids: CASSYRTGRNTEAFF. The CDR3 nucleotides read TGCGCCAGCAGCTACCGGACAGGGCGGAACACTGAAGCTTTCTTT. The V gene is TRBV5-1, the J gene TRBJ1-1, with 8 bases identical to TRBD1. The trim removed 3 bases at V and 1 base at J, leaving 5 bases unmatched. The CDR3 length is 15 residues. Germline values: CDR1 SGHRS, CDR2 YFSETQ.

This clonotype came up a few times. A much larger clone differs from this one at a single base, so this may be a read error. The chain has TRBV2 and TRBJ2-1; D perhaps matches TRBD2 (5 bases). The CDR3 has 14 amino acids. Trimming took off 8 bases at V and 0 bases at J, with 11 bases between the two ends. The germline gives CDR1 SNHLY, CDR2 FYNNEI. DNA for the CDR3: TGTGCCAGCGGAGCGGAGTGCTCCTACAATGAGCAGTTCTTC. It is translated as CASGAECSYNEQFF.

The J gene is TRBJ2-5, the V gene TRBV10-3; either TRBD1 or TRBD2 may fit D (6 bases each). V dropped 8 bases and J dropped 5 bases, with 9 bases sitting between them. CDR3 length: 11 amino acids. CDR1 is ENHRY and CDR2 is SYGVKD in the germline V gene. The CDR3 region has the DNA TGTGCCATCGGGGGGCCGGAGACCCAGTACTTC. Its translation: CAIGGPETQYF.

This clonotype has a handful of counts. V usage is TRBV20-1 and J usage is TRBJ2-1, with 14 bases lining up with TRBD2. V shed 3 bases, J shed 6 bases, and the junction held 10 bases outside the gene matches. CDR1 is DFQATT and CDR2 is SNEGSKA in the germline V gene (reference sequence). CDR3 size: 17 residues. The CDR3 DNA is TGCAGTGCTAGCAGGCTCGGGGGACTAGCGGGAGCCAATGAGCAGTTCTTC. Translation: CSASRLGGLAGANEQFF.

As concerns this clonotype: Relative to the germline gene, one junction end is altered; a read error may explain this. The J gene is TRBJ2-1, the V gene TRBV29-1; tentative D call: TRBD1 (5 bases). The CDR3 covers 15 residues. CDR1 is SQVTM and CDR2 is ANQGSEA in the germline V gene. The CDR3 reads CSVEVGLDTYSEQFF. Here the CDR3 DNA reads TGCAGCGTTGAAGTGGGGCTAGATACCTACAGTGAGCAGTTCTTC.

This clonotype was counted between two and nine times. The chain links TRBV12-5 to TRBJ1-1; D might be TRBD1 (5 bases). Deletions cut 5 bases from V and 7 bases from J, with 11 bases between. The CDR3 is 12 residues long. CDR1 LGHNT and CDR2 FRNRAP come from the germline V gene. The CDR3 DNA follows: TGTGCTAGTGGTCCCGGGACCTTTGAAGCTTTCTTT. Its translation: CASGPGTFEAFF.

This clonotype was counted at least ten times. The chain is built from TRBV25-1 and TRBJ2-5, with TRBD2 matching 8 bases. Germline V gives CDR1 MGHDK, CDR2 SYGVNS. CDR3 length: 17 amino acids. J gave up 5 bases and V 5 bases, and 16 bases lay outside the gene matches. The CDR3 region is CASSSDLTGTRGETQYF. In DNA, the CDR3 is TGTGCCAGCAGTTCCGACTTAACCGGGACTAGGGGTGAGACCCAGTACTTC.

CDR3 in amino acids: CASSLARYSEEKLFF. In DNA, the CDR3 is TGTGCCAGCAGCTTAGCGCGTTATTCAGAGGAAAAACTGTTTTTT. The rearrangement uses TRBV7-8 and TRBJ1-4; D is ambiguous. Germline-derived CDR1 and CDR2 are SGHVS and FQNEAQ. The germline V and J ends were trimmed by 0 bases and 8 bases, with 13 bases remaining between them. This CDR3 comprises 15 residues.

The chain carries TRBV24-1 and TRBJ2-7; D is perhaps TRBD1 (6 bases). The germline gives CDR1 KGHDR, CDR2 SFDVKD. The CDR3 extends over 15 amino acids. Trimming took 6 bases from V and 1 from J, leaving 15 bases between them. The CDR3 sequence is CATSPTQGRSYEQYF. In DNA, the CDR3 is TGTGCCACCAGTCCAACTCAGGGGCGATCCTACGAGCAGTACTTC.